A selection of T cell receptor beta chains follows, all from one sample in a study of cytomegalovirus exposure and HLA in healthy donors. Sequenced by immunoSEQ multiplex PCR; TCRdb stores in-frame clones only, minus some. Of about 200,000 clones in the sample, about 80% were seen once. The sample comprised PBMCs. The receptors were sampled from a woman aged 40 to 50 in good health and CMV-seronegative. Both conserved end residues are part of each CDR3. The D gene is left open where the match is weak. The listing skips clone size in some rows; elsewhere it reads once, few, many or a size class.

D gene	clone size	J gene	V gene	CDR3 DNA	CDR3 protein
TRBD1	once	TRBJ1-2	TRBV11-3	TGTGCCAGCAGCTTAACAGGGGGCGCCGGGTATGGCTACACCTTC	CASSLTGGAGYGYTF
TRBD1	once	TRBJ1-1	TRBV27	TGTGCCAGCTGGATCTCAGGGGGCGGCACTGAAGCTTTCTTT	CASWISGGGTEAFF
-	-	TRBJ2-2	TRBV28	TGTGCCAGCAGAAGGTTTGGCGGGGAGCTATTTTTT	CASRRFGGELFF
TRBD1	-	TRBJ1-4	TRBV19	TGTGCCAGTACCTCCGGGACAGATCGATTAAAACTATTTTTT	CASTSGTDRLKLFF
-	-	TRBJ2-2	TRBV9	TGTGCCAGCAGCGTAGTAGGCAGGGCGAACACCGGGGAGCTGTTTTTT	CASSVVGRANTGELFF
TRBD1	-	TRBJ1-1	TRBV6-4	TGTGCCAGCAGCTCGGACAGGGACACTGAAGCTTTCTTT	CASSSDRDTEAFF
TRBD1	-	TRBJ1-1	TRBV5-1	TGCGCCAGCAGCTCACAGGGGAGGGAAGCTTTCTTT	CASSSQGREAFF
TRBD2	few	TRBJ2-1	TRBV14	TGTGCCAGCAGCCAAGAATGGCCGGGAGGGGGGAATGAGCAGTTCTTC	CASSQEWPGGGNEQFF
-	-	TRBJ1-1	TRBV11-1	TGTGCCAGCAGCCGTCTATACACTGAAGCTTTCTTT	CASSRLYTEAFF
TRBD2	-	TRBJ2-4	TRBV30	TGTGCCTGGAGGGGGAGGGCCGGAAACATTCAGTACTTC	CAWRGRAGNIQYF
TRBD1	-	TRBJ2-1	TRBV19	TGTGCCACCGGACAGGGACCCTACAATGAGCAGTTCTTC	CATGQGPYNEQFF
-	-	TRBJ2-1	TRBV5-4	TGTGCCAGCAGCTTTCCGACTCGGAACAATGAGCAGTTCTTC	CASSFPTRNNEQFF
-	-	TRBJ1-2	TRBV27	TGTGCCAGCAGTTCCGGGGGGATCTGGTATGGCTACACCTTC	CASSSGGIWYGYTF
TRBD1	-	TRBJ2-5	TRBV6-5	TGTGCCAGCAGTTACGAGGGGACAGGGCAAGAGACCCAGTACTTC	CASSYEGTGQETQYF
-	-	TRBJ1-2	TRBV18	TGTGCCAGCTCACCTGGAGGGGCGACGCGGGGCTACACCTTC	CASSPGGATRGYTF